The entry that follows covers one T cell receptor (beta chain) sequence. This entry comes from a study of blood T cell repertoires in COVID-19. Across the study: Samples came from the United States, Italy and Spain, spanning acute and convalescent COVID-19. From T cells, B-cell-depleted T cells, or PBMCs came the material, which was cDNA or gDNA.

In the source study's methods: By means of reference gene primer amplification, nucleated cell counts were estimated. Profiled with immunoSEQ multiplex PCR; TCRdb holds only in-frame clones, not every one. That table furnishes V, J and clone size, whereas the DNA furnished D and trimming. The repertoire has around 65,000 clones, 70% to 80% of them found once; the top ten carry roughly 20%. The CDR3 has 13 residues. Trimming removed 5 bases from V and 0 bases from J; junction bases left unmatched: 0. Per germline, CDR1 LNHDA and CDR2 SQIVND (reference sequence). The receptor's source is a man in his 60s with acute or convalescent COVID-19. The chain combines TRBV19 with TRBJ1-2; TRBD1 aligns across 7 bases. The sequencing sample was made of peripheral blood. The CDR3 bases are TGTGCCAGTAGTGGGACAGCTAACTATGGCTACACCTTC. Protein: CASSGTANYGYTF.